This T cell receptor beta chain was identified during a study of shared clonotypes between healthy human individuals. General study points: Sorted-subset sequencing, rarefaction showed, was incomplete despite large depth.

This CDR3 comprises 14 residues. V lost 4 bases to trimming and J lost 3 bases, with 10 bases between them. Germline V lookup: CDR1 MNHEY, CDR2 SMNVEV (reference sequence). Several immunoSEQ plates held equal portions of the genomic DNA taken from each subset. Around 200 ng DNA, 30,000 to 35,000 T cell genomes, went into each sorted-subset replicate PCR. Using immunoSEQ multiplex PCR, the repertoire was profiled, and TCRdb retains in-frame clones only, with some absent. The sample lists some 690,000 clones, less than 95% occurring once. A word on this clone: What it binds is not known.

All the donors were Caucasian adults who lived in Nashville, Tennessee. The sequenced sample was memory CD8+ T cells from PBMCs. Subset described: CD45RO+ cells pooled with CCR7-negative TemRA cells. The receptor's source is a man between 18 and 29 years old in good health. Some clones in this sample may be carry-over from other donors' samples. The chain couples TRBV27 to TRBJ2-1; maybe TRBD2 (6 bases). The CDR3 DNA sequence: TGTGCCAGCAGTTCCAGCGGGTACTACAATGAGCAGTTCTTC. Its protein is CASSSSGYYNEQFF.